This entry is about one TCR beta chain. Its antigen is not known. Here immunoSEQ multiplex PCR was the method, and the copy in TCRdb shows in-frame clones only, minus some. Among roughly 45,000 clones listed, roughly 90% were seen once. The V gene's germline CDR1 is SQVTM and CDR2 ANQGSEA. Unmatched junction bases numbered 5, after V lost 4 bases and J lost 0 bases. The CDR3 length is 14 residues. The sample originates from a study of cytomegalovirus exposure and HLA in healthy donors. The study, taken as a whole, reports: The study put 150 to 200 TCR beta chains on its list as cytomegalovirus-associated.

The V gene is TRBV29-1, the J gene TRBJ1-1; 7 bases match TRBD1. Input material: PBMCs. The sequence derives from a young man in good health and CMV-seronegative. CDR3 sequence: CSVGGTDVNTEAFF. The CDR3 DNA sequence: TGCAGCGTTGGAGGGACAGACGTGAACACTGAAGCTTTCTTT.